There are many counts of the clone carrying this T cell receptor beta chain. Its antigen is unidentified. MiXCR, applied by TCRdb to the 5' RACE reads, yields one record per CDR3 protein. The sample holds hundreds of thousands of distinct CDR3 sequences; 17% are singletons and the top ten take about 8.1%. This sample was included in a study of T-cell memory formation after mild COVID-19. Study-level information: Clusters were largely donor specific.

Whole-study results and caveats: The CD4+ clones that contracted clustered mainly within CM and EM, and the CD8+ clones concentrated in EMRA.

Germline CDR1 and CDR2: SGHVS and FQNEAQ. This CDR3 contains 14 residues. V lost 5 bases to trimming and J lost 3 bases, with 14 bases between them. The rearrangement joins TRBV7-8 to TRBJ2-7, with a tentative D call TRBD2 (6 bases). The sequence derives from an adult woman who had mild COVID-19 (a few samples of this study predate the infection). Cell type and time point are not known. Input material: PBMCs or a T cell subset sorted from them (not recorded which). The DNA of the CDR3 is TGTGCCAGCAGCGGAAGCGGGCGCCTCTACGAGCAGTACTTC. It is translated as CASSGSGRLYEQYF.